The next 5 T cell receptor beta chains were all read from a single sample in a study of shared clonotypes between healthy human individuals. Clones were sequenced by immunoSEQ multiplex PCR, and TCRdb holds only the in-frame ones, with some missing. Of approximately 640,000 clones in the sample, about 90% were seen once. The sequenced sample was memory CD8+ T cells from PBMCs. Subset indicated: CD45RO+ cells pooled with CCR7-negative TemRA cells. These TCRs come from a man between 18 and 29 years old in good health. Some clones in this sample may be carry-over from other donors' samples.

The V call is TRBV7-8, the J call TRBJ2-7; D gene ambiguous. Germline CDR1 reads SGHVS; CDR2 reads FQNEAQ. Trimming removed 3 bases at V and 4 bases at J, with 19 bases between. The CDR3 length is 16 residues. The CDR3 DNA is TGTGCCAGCAGCTTTGGACCGCAAATCCCCCCTTACGAGCAGTACTTC. It encodes CASSFGPQIPPYEQYF.

With regard to this clone: Other DNA sequences from this sample encode an identical CDR3 as well. J is TRBJ2-7 and V is TRBV27, with D tentatively TRBD2 (6 bases). CDR1 and CDR2 (germline): MNHEY, SMNVEV (reference sequence). CDR3 length equals 13 residues. Trimming left V 5 bases short and J 4 bases short, with 12 bases between. The CDR3 sequence is CASSPGTVYEQYF. DNA of the CDR3: TGTGCCAGCAGTCCCGGGACTGTATACGAGCAGTACTTC.

The V call is TRBV27, the J call TRBJ1-5; 7 bases are shared with TRBD1. Germline trimming cut 7 bases from V and 0 bases from J; bases unmatched to any gene: 3. This CDR3 spans 14 amino acids. Germline CDR1 reads MNHEY; CDR2 reads SMNVEV (reference sequence). The CDR3 DNA reads TGTGCCAGCAACTACAGGGGTAGCAATCAGCCCCAGCATTTT. Protein sequence: CASNYRGSNQPQHF.

The chain couples TRBV27 to TRBJ1-5; no firm D call. The CDR3 extends over 14 amino acids. The V gene's germline CDR1 is MNHEY and CDR2 SMNVEV (reference sequence). Trimming pared 3 bases from V and 3 bases from J, leaving 9 bases between. The CDR3 DNA reads TGTGCCAGCAGTTTTTTCGGCCCCAATCAGCCCCAGCATTTT. Amino acid sequence: CASSFFGPNQPQHF.

V and J are TRBV27 and TRBJ2-1, with 9 bases identical to TRBD1. The germline V gene has CDR1 MNHEY and CDR2 SMNVEV (reference sequence). This CDR3 spans 14 amino acids. The junction had 0 bases not matched to a gene; V was cut back by 3 bases and J by 3 bases. CDR3 amino acids: CASSLGQGYNEQFF. CDR3 DNA sequence: TGTGCCAGCAGTTTGGGACAGGGCTACAATGAGCAGTTCTTC.